One T cell receptor beta chain is described in this entry. Its cognate antigen is unknown. Germline CDR1 is KGHSH and CDR2 is LQKENI. Trimming took 6 bases from V and 5 from J, leaving 9 bases between them. This CDR3 comprises 12 residues. Reverse transcription of all isolated RNA meant that expressed TCRB transcripts were sequenced. Some 3.6 million reads on average were seen across naive, central memory and regulatory T cell samples. Using immunoSEQ multiplex PCR, the repertoire was profiled, and TCRdb retains in-frame clones only, with some absent. Among almost 350,000 clones, 6.5% to 10% were seen once, and the ten largest hold approximately 0.44%. This record belongs to a study of beta chain features in type 1 diabetes. Overall study findings and caveats: Although PCR might favor shorter templates, it would do so equally in patients and controls.

This TCR derives from a woman aged 18-29 years in good health. Specimen: central memory CD4+ T cells from blood. The V and J genes are TRBV18 and TRBJ2-3; D is uncertain. The CDR3 DNA sequence: TGTGCCAGCTCGACAATCGAAGATACGCAGTATTTT. As protein: CASSTIEDTQYF.